These 14 T cell receptor beta chains originate from one sample sequenced in a study of T cell responses to AZD1222 COVID-19 vaccine. Clones were sequenced by immunoSEQ multiplex PCR, and TCRdb holds only the in-frame ones, with some missing. This table has roughly 120,000 clones, 93% appearing once. Sample: peripheral blood, taken on day 0 of AZD1222 vaccination. Every receptor here comes from an adult in good health.

This chain connects TRBV2 to TRBJ2-1, with a weak D call TRBD2 (5 bases). Deletions cut 10 bases from V and 6 bases from J, with 13 bases between. The length of the CDR3 is 12 residues. The germline V gene encodes CDR1 SNHLY and CDR2 FYNNEI. CDR3 in DNA: TGTGCCACCCAGGTAGCGCTCAATGAGCAGTTCTTC. Residues: CATQVALNEQFF.

This clone appeared a few times. V is TRBV7-6 and J is TRBJ2-7, with D uncertain. The CDR3 runs 14 residues. Germline V lookup: CDR1 SGHVS, CDR2 FNYEAQ. Trimming pared 5 bases from V and 4 bases from J, leaving 15 bases between. CDR3 amino acids: CASSMTGLGYEQYF. DNA for the CDR3: TGTGCCAGCAGCATGACTGGCCTAGGATACGAGCAGTACTTC. The full variable domain, rest sourced from reference TRBV7-6 and TRBJ2-7, is GAGVSQSPRYKVTKRGQDVALRCDPISGHVSLYWYRQALGQGPEFLTYFNYEAQQDKSGLPNDRFSAERPEGSISTLTIQRTEQRDSAMYRCASSMTGLGYEQYFGPGTRLTVT.

J is TRBJ2-5 and V is TRBV5-8; D is possibly TRBD1 or TRBD2 (6 bases each). Germline CDR1 is SGHTS and CDR2 is YDEGEE. The germline V and J ends were trimmed by 4 bases and 4 bases, with 20 bases remaining between them. The CDR3 spans 16 residues. In DNA form, the CDR3 reads TGTGCCAGCAGCCCCCGCCGGTCGGGGGCAGGAGAGACCCAGTACTTC. Its protein product is CASSPRRSGAGETQYF.

The chain couples TRBV7-8 to TRBJ2-3, with D perhaps TRBD2 (6 bases). CDR1 and CDR2 from the germline V gene are SGHVS and FQNEAQ. This CDR3 comprises 14 residues. V lost 7 bases, J lost 3 bases, and 14 bases lay in between. The CDR3 DNA reads as TGTGCCAGCATCGGGACTTCCAGGACAGATACGCAGTATTTT. Its protein is CASIGTSRTDTQYF.

V is TRBV28 and J is TRBJ2-7; no reliable D call. This CDR3 region has 14 residues. Germline V lookup: CDR1 MDHEN, CDR2 SYDVKM. V was shortened by 6 bases and J by 2 bases, with 14 bases between the two germline ends. Written as DNA, the CDR3 is TGTGCCAGCAGGACCCAATTTCGGGCCTACGAGCAGTACTTC. Protein sequence: CASRTQFRAYEQYF.

The table lists this clone with a count of one. The gene calls are TRBV7-9 and TRBJ1-2; no reliable D call. The CDR3 length is 15 residues. CDR1 is SEHNR and CDR2 is FQNEAQ in the germline V gene (reference sequence). Trimming stripped 1 base from V and 5 bases from J, with 14 bases between. DNA for the CDR3: TGTGCCAGCAGCTTAGGGCAGTCTTCGCTTTATGGCTACACCTTC. Translated, it gives CASSLGQSSLYGYTF.

The rearrangement joins TRBV6-5 to TRBJ1-5; 10 bases fit TRBD1. CDR3 length: 16 residues. CDR1 MNHEY and CDR2 SVGAGI come from the germline V gene. After removal of 4 bases from V and 3 bases from J, the junction contained 6 bases not matched to a gene. The CDR3 DNA reads as TGTGCCAGCAGTTCTGGGGACAGGGGACCCAATCAGCCCCAGCATTTT. Translating gives CASSSGDRGPNQPQHF.

This sequence joins TRBV25-1 and TRBJ1-6, with D tentatively TRBD1 (5 bases). The V end was cut by 3 bases, the J end by 10 bases, with 19 bases between. The germline V gene encodes CDR1 MGHDK and CDR2 SYGVNS. CDR3 length equals 16 residues. This chain's CDR3 is CASSDDRGVGWSPLHF. The CDR3 nucleotides are TGTGCCAGCAGTGACGATCGAGGGGTTGGGTGGTCACCCCTCCACTTT.

The rearrangement links TRBV14 to TRBJ1-2; D is possibly TRBD1 (5 bases). The V gene lost 4 bases and the J gene lost 5 bases, with 14 bases spanning the gap. CDR1 and CDR2 from the germline V gene are SGHDN and FVKESK. The CDR3 is 14 residues long. The CDR3 nucleotides are TGTGCCAGCAGCCCCGGCGGGGCCCTGTATGGCTACACCTTC. It encodes CASSPGGALYGYTF. The full variable domain, its missing parts supplied by reference TRBV14 and TRBJ1-2, is EAGVTQFPSHSVIEKGQTVTLRCDPISGHDNLYWYRRVMGKEIKFLLHFVKESKQDESGMPNNRFLAERTGGTYSTLKVQPAELEDSGVYFCASSPGGALYGYTFGSGTRLTVV.

The chain is built from TRBV2 and TRBJ2-2; TRBD2 aligns across 8 bases. Germline V gene data show CDR1 as SNHLY and CDR2 as FYNNEI. V was pared by 5 bases and J by 0 bases, with 2 bases of the junction left unmatched. This CDR3 has 15 amino acids. CDR3 nucleotide sequence: TGTGCCAGCAGTAAGGGACTAGCGAACACCGGGGAGCTGTTTTTT. Its protein is CASSKGLANTGELFF.

The J gene is TRBJ2-5, the V gene TRBV5-1; TRBD2 matches at 8 bases. Germline CDR1 reads SGHRS; CDR2 reads YFSETQ. This CDR3 has 14 residues. The ends lost 2 bases at V and 4 bases at J; junction bases unmatched: 4. The CDR3 DNA is TGCGCCAGCAGCTTAGGACTAGCTACAGAGACCCAGTACTTC. The encoded protein is CASSLGLATETQYF.

The chain recombines TRBV5-1 with TRBJ2-1; no clear D. Between the trimmed V and J ends, which lost 4 bases and 10 bases, there was a span of 12 bases. The germline V gene has CDR1 SGHRS and CDR2 YFSETQ. The CDR3 has 12 residues. In DNA, the CDR3 is TGCGCCAGCAGCGTAAGCCTTGTGGAGCAGTTCTTC. This sequence encodes CASSVSLVEQFF.

The V and J genes are TRBV30 and TRBJ2-1, with D maybe TRBD2 (6 bases). Looked up from germline, CDR1 is GTSNPN and CDR2 is SVGIG (reference sequence). V lost 4 bases and J 3 bases, leaving 13 bases between the germline ends. This CDR3 is built from 14 residues. The chain's CDR3 is CAWNTGAFYNEQFF. DNA of the CDR3: TGTGCCTGGAACACGGGAGCGTTCTACAATGAGCAGTTCTTC.

This chain links TRBV27 with TRBJ1-2; D not resolved. This CDR3 has 15 amino acids. Trimming pared 5 bases from V and 5 bases from J, leaving 18 bases between. CDR1 is MNHEY and CDR2 is SMNVEV in the germline V gene (reference sequence). The CDR3 reads CASSPREKTIYGYTF. The CDR3 DNA is TGTGCCAGCAGTCCTCGGGAAAAGACGATATATGGCTACACCTTC.